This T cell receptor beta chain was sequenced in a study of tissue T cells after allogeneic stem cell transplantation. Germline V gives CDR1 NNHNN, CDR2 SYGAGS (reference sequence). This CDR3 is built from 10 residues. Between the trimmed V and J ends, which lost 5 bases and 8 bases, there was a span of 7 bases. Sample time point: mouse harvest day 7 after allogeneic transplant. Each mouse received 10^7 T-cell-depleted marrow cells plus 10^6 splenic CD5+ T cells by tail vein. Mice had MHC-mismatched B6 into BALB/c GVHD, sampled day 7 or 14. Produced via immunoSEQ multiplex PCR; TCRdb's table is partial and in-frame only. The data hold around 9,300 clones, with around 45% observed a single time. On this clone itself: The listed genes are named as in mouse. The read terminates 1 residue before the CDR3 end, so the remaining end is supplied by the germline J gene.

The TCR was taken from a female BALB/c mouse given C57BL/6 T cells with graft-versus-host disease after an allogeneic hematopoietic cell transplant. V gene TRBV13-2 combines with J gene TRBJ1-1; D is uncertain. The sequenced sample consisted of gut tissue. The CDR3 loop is CASGHNEVFF. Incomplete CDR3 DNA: TGTGCCAGCGGGCACAACGAAGTCTTC.